Listed here are 4 T cell receptor beta chains from one sample, sequenced in a study of T-cell reconstitution after alpha-beta-depleted transplantation in children. This sample's TCRbeta library carried unique molecular identifier barcodes. Each CDR3 protein is one row after TCRdb ran MiXCR on the PCR reads. The profile shows around 490,000 distinct CDR3 sequences, about an eighth of them singletons. This material consisted of PBMCs, mostly from graft donor cells, taken 180 days after TCRalphabeta/CD19-depleted stem cell transplant. The receptors were gathered from a female patient younger than 10 who had a stem cell transplant for aplastic anemia, so the T cells may come from the graft donor.

This clonotype came up a few times. The chain links TRBV7-9 to TRBJ1-1, with 8 positions matching TRBD1. The CDR3 runs 16 residues. V lost 5 bases and J lost 5; bases outside the gene matches: 13. From germline, CDR1 is SEHNR and CDR2 FQNEAQ (reference sequence). This chain's CDR3 is CASSPRTGKSVTEAFF. In DNA form, the CDR3 reads TGTGCCAGCAGCCCTAGGACAGGGAAGTCGGTAACTGAAGCTTTCTTT.

The chain employs TRBV20-1 and TRBJ2-7, with D possibly TRBD2 on 6 matching bases. The V end lost 0 bases, the J end lost 6 bases, and 9 bases lay between the germline ends. Per germline, CDR1 DFQATT and CDR2 SNEGSKA (reference sequence). The CDR3 length is 12 residues. CDR3 in DNA: TGCAGTGCTAGAGAACTAGCCGGCGAGCAGTACGTC. Translating it yields CSARELAGEQYV.

The chain combines TRBV27 with TRBJ2-7, with a weak D call TRBD2 (5 bases). The ends were cut back, 8 bases at V and 5 bases at J, with 22 bases in the middle. Germline V gene sequence: CDR1 MNHEY, CDR2 SMNVEV (reference sequence). The CDR3 extends over 15 amino acids. CDR3 sequence reads: CASSSFGLATNEQYV. CDR3 bases: TGTGCCAGCTCCTCATTCGGGCTAGCAACGAACGAGCAGTACGTC.

This clonotype was recorded at least ten times. CDR3 protein: CSSGGPHEQYV. CDR3 nucleotide sequence: TGCAGCTCTGGGGGACCCCACGAGCAGTACGTC. The chain recombines TRBV29-1 with TRBJ2-7; perhaps D is TRBD1 or TRBD2 (5 bases each). CDR3 length: 11 amino acids. Trimming shortened V by 8 bases and J by 5 bases, and 13 bases separated the two germline ends. Germline assignment: CDR1 SQVTM and CDR2 ANQGSEA.